Listed below are T cell receptor beta chains from one sample, sequenced in a study of blood T cell repertoires in COVID-19. TCRdb's table, derived via immunoSEQ multiplex PCR, lists solely in-frame clones and lacks some. The sample contains about 200,000 clones, 85% to 90% of which appear only once. Material: peripheral blood. These receptors came from a woman aged 50 to 60 with acute or convalescent COVID-19. CDR3s include the opening cysteine and the closing phenylalanine or tryptophan. A D gene is named only where the DNA matches it firmly. Expanded clones get a size class; other rows say once, few or many, or leave the size out.

v_call	clone_size	j_call	d_call	cdr3_nt	cdr3_aa
TRBV5-6	.	TRBJ1-6	.	TGTGCCAGCAGCTTGGCAGTCCATAATTCACCCCTCCACTTT	CASSLAVHNSPLHF
TRBV18	.	TRBJ2-5	TRBD2	TGTGCCAGCTCACCATCCCTAGCGGGGGGCCAAGAGACCCAGTACTTC	CASSPSLAGGQETQYF
TRBV16	.	TRBJ1-5	.	TGTGCCAGCAGCCAATCTGGGCAGGGTCATCAGCCCCAGCATTTT	CASSQSGQGHQPQHF
TRBV5-6	few	TRBJ1-5	.	TGTGCCAGCAGCTCGACAGGCAATCAGCCCCAGCATTTT	CASSSTGNQPQHF
TRBV10-3	.	TRBJ2-5	.	TGTGCCATCGGTCTATCCCAAGAGACCCAGTACTTC	CAIGLSQETQYF
TRBV18	few	TRBJ2-7	TRBD2	TGTGCCAGCTCACGGGGGAGGGCCGACGAGCAGTACTTC	CASSRGRADEQYF
TRBV9	.	TRBJ2-7	.	TGTGCCAGCAGCGTAGGGGGGCACGAAGGGCAGTACTTC	CASSVGGHEGQYF
TRBV19	few	TRBJ2-5	TRBD2	TGTGCCAGTAGGGCCGGTGGTAGCGGGCGAGAGACCCAGTACTTC	CASRAGGSGRETQYF
TRBV21-1	once	TRBJ1-1	.	TGTGCCAGCAGCAAAGCCTGGGACACGAACACTGAAGCTTTCTTT	CASSKAWDTNTEAFF
TRBV7-9	.	TRBJ1-1	.	TGTGCCAGCAGGCCAACAGGGAACACTGAAGCTTTCTTT	CASRPTGNTEAFF
TRBV5-6	.	TRBJ2-7	.	TGTGCCAGCAGCTTGGGACTATCGTTCGAGCAGTACTTC	CASSLGLSFEQYF
TRBV3-1/TRBV3-2	.	TRBJ1-1	.	TGTGCCAGCAGCCCCTCGCCTAGGAACACTGAAGCTTTCTTT	CASSPSPRNTEAFF
TRBV19	.	TRBJ2-7	.	TGTGCCAGTAGTATCTCCGGACAGTCAAGAACCTACGAGCAGTACTTC	CASSISGQSRTYEQYF
TRBV7-9	.	TRBJ2-1	TRBD2	TGTGCCAGCAGCTCCCGGACTAGCGGGAGTCTCCCCTACAATGAGCAGTTCTTC	CASSSRTSGSLPYNEQFF